The rows below give T cell receptor beta chains drawn from one sample of a study of CD8 T cells in ankylosing spondylitis. TCRdb reprocessed the 5' RACE reads with MiXCR, giving one entry per CDR3 protein. The sample lists around 490,000 distinct CDR3 sequences; about 5% were seen once. The specimen sequenced was blood, either unsorted or a sorted T cell fraction (not recorded which). These receptors all come from a male donor with ankylosing spondylitis. The conserved cysteine and the conserved F or W are not part of the CDR3 here. Expanded clones get a size class; other rows say once, few or many, or leave the size out.

cdr3_aa cdr3_length clone_size j_call v_call
ASSPDFATNEKLF 13 many TRBJ1-4 TRBV5-1
ASSSGTYTGELF 12 . TRBJ2-2 TRBV5-1
ASTVFPLGGTGELF 14 . TRBJ2-2 TRBV5-1
SAFITGGAGGNQPQH 15 many TRBJ1-5 TRBV20-1
AISTGSTEQF 10 many TRBJ2-1 TRBV10-3
SDRSGLSTDTQY 12 many TRBJ2-3 TRBV20-1
SARPPPGLAGGGETQY 16 . TRBJ2-5 TRBV20-1
ASSSRSAHDTQY 12 many TRBJ2-3 TRBV9
ASSDSPWGGGYT 12 once TRBJ1-2 TRBV2
ASSLVRWRYNEQF 13 many TRBJ2-1 TRBV5-6
ASSLAQREGGYEQY 14 many TRBJ2-7 TRBV11-1
ASSSYRAPNEKLF 13 many TRBJ1-4 TRBV7-2
ASSPWLAEQETQY 13 . TRBJ2-5 TRBV18
ASSLSGTGYTEQY 13 few TRBJ2-7 TRBV7-2
AIRKGANTEAF 11 few TRBJ1-1 TRBV10-3
ASSLGGSGSADTQH 14 . . TRBV7-2
ASSWARTRADTEAF 14 many TRBJ1-1 TRBV5-1
AISGASTDTQY 11 many TRBJ2-3 TRBV10-3
ASSLEPEDTQY 11 few TRBJ2-3 TRBV11-1
SVEDLIQPDTQY 12 many TRBJ2-3 TRBV29-1
ASSPDRPGLAGNEQF 15 many TRBJ2-1 TRBV5-1
SASVASAETQY 11 many TRBJ2-5 TRBV20-1
ASRPGAETQY 10 many TRBJ2-5 TRBV7-9
SGRDPARDSPLH 12 many TRBJ1-6 TRBV20-1
ASSPIPGAQETQY 13 many TRBJ2-5 TRBV27
SVHLGTDTQY 10 many TRBJ2-3 TRBV29-1
ASSPHQTDTQY 11 many TRBJ2-3 TRBV18
ASSQVSAGVADEQF 14 many TRBJ2-1 TRBV4-2
ASSISSGGPYTQY 13 many TRBJ2-3 TRBV21-1
ASSFLQGDGYT 11 . TRBJ1-2 TRBV5-6
ASSDTSGKGETQY 13 many TRBJ2-5 TRBV25-1
ASSLHGAGETQY 12 many TRBJ2-5 TRBV11-2
ASSWTGGADSPLH 13 few TRBJ1-6 TRBV28
AISATGGSGANVLT 14 many TRBJ2-6 TRBV10-3
ASSLWTDEKLF 11 many TRBJ1-4 TRBV12-3/TRBV12-4
SAFQNRDRQF 10 many TRBJ2-1 TRBV20-1
ATSDLPRGAYNEQF 14 many TRBJ2-1 TRBV24-1
ASSPRDGYEQY 11 many TRBJ2-7 TRBV18